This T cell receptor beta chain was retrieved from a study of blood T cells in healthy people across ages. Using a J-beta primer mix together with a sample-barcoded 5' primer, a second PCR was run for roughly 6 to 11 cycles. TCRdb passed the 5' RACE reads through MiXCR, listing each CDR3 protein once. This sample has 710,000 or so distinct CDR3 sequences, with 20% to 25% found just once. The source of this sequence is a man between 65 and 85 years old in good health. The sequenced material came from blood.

This CDR3 reads CASSLGREQTQYF. Written as DNA, the CDR3 is TGTGCCAGCAGTTTGGGCAGGGAACAGACCCAGTACTTC. The gene calls are TRBV12-3 or TRBV12-4 and TRBJ2-5, with D possibly being TRBD1 (5 bases). Trimming left V 3 bases short and J 6 bases short, with 11 bases between. This CDR3 spans 13 amino acids.